This T cell receptor beta chain was obtained from a study of T cells in Graves' hyperthyroidism and ophthalmopathy. Study-wide points: With a median lead of approximately six months before onset, the model predicted ophthalmopathy. Blood samples included most of the expanded thyroid clonotypes exceeding 0.001.

This clonotype has a count of ten or more. The antigen remains undetermined. This CDR3 contains 15 residues. V lost 3 bases to trimming and J lost 0 bases, with 9 bases between them. RNA transcripts gave rise to amplified TCR beta CDR3 regions. A set of HTBI primers served as the primers for a first-round RT-PCR of the TCR CDR3. In TCRdb, the multiplex PCR reads were re-called with MiXCR into one record per CDR3 protein. The sample records roughly 160,000 distinct CDR3 sequences, about 9.4% being singletons. Uncontrolled infection, other autoimmune disease, pregnancy or lactation disqualified patients from enrolment. Blood was drawn at first hyperthyroidism diagnosis, before any ophthalmopathy symptoms.

This chain uses TRBV12-3 or TRBV12-4 with TRBJ2-1; unclear D gene. The sample was blood. The sequence derives from a woman younger than 30 with Graves' hyperthyroidism that later progressed to Graves' ophthalmopathy. DNA for the CDR3: TGTGCCAGCAGTTTTCGTATGCCCTCCTACAATGAGCAGTTCTTC. Protein product: CASSFRMPSYNEQFF.